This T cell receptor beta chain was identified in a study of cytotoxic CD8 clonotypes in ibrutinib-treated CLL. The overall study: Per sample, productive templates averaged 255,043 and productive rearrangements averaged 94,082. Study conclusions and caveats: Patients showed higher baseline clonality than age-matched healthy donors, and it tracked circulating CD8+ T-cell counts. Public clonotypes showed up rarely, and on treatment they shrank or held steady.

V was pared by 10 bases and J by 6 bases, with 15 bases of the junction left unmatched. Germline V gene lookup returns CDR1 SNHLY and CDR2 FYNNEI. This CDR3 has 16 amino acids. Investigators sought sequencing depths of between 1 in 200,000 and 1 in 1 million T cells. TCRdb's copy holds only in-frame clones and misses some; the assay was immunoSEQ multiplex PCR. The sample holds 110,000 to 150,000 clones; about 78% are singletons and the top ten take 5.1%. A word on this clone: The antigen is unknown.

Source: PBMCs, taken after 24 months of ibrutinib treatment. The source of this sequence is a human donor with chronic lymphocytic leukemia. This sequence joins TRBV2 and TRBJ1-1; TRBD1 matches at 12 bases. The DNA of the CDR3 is TGTGCCACCCGAAGGGGGACAGGGGGCTCGGGACCTGAAGCTTTCTTT. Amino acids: CATRRGTGGSGPEAFF. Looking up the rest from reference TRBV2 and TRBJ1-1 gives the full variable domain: EPEVTQTPSHQVTQMGQEVILRCVPISNHLYFYWYRQILGQKVEFLVSFYNNEISEKSEIFDDQFSVERPDGSNFTLKIRSTKLEDSAMYFCATRRGTGGSGPEAFFGQGTRLTVV.